Following are 26 T cell receptor beta chains from one sample sequenced in a study of T-cell memory formation after mild COVID-19. One entry per CDR3 protein results from TCRdb running MiXCR on the 5' RACE reads. The data show about 610,000 distinct CDR3 sequences, around 16% seen once. What was sequenced was PBMCs or a T cell subset sorted from them (not recorded which). Receptors were obtained from an adult woman who had mild COVID-19 (a few samples of this study predate the infection). Cell type and time point are not known.

This clonotype came up a few times. The chain is built from TRBV7-9 and TRBJ2-3; 14 nucleotides line up with TRBD2. J gave up 6 bases and V 7 bases, and 18 bases lay outside the gene matches. Per the germline V gene, CDR1 is SEHNR and CDR2 is FQNEAQ (reference sequence). The CDR3 length is 19 residues. The CDR3 nucleotides are TGTGCCAGCATCCACCTTTTCGTCGGGACTAGCGGGGGAGGGGATACGCAGTATTTT. Protein: CASIHLFVGTSGGGDTQYF.

The chain carries TRBV7-2 and TRBJ2-5; D possibly corresponds to TRBD2 (6 bases). V was cut by 0 bases and J by 5 bases, with 13 bases left in between. Germline V gene lookup returns CDR1 SGHTA and CDR2 FQGNSA. This CDR3 is built from 15 residues. The CDR3 DNA reads TGTGCCAGCAGCTTAGCGGGAGGCCTGGGGGAGACCCAGTACTTC. It is translated as CASSLAGGLGETQYF. The full variable domain, rest sourced from reference TRBV7-2 and TRBJ2-5, is GAGVSQSPSNKVTEKGKDVELRCDPISGHTALYWYRQSLGQGLEFLIYFQGNSAPDKSGLPSDRFSAERTGGSVSTLTIQRTQQEDSAVYLCASSLAGGLGETQYFGPGTRLLVL.

This clonotype was counted ten times or more. Written as DNA, the CDR3 is TGTGCCAGCAGCTTGAGGAGCTATGGCTACACCTTC. It codes for CASSLRSYGYTF. V and J are TRBV7-9 and TRBJ1-2; unclear D gene. The germline V and J ends were trimmed by 3 bases and 4 bases, with 6 bases remaining between them. Germline assignment: CDR1 SEHNR and CDR2 FQNEAQ (reference sequence). The CDR3 totals 12 residues. Full variable domain (missing parts from reference TRBV7-9 and TRBJ1-2): DTGVSQNPRHKITKRGQNVTFRCDPISEHNRLYWYRQTLGQGPEFLTYFQNEAQLEKSRLLSDRFSAERPKGSFSTLEIQRTEQGDSAMYLCASSLRSYGYTFGSGTRLTVV.

The V gene is TRBV7-9, the J gene TRBJ2-1; 8 bases are a match to TRBD2. Trimming cost V 5 bases and J 6 bases; bases outside gene matches: 6. The CDR3 is 14 amino acids. Germline V gene lookup returns CDR1 SEHNR and CDR2 FQNEAQ (reference sequence). The CDR3 nucleotides read TGTGCCAGCAGCATAAGCGGGAGTCTCAATGAGCAGTTCTTC. Its translation: CASSISGSLNEQFF.

The chain combines TRBV7-9 with TRBJ1-5, with D uncertain. The V end was cut by 3 bases, the J end by 0 bases, with 6 bases between. The CDR3 covers 14 residues. CDR1 and CDR2 from the germline V gene are SEHNR and FQNEAQ (reference sequence). This CDR3 is CASSFPGSNQPQHF. As DNA, the CDR3 is TGTGCCAGCAGCTTCCCAGGTAGCAATCAGCCCCAGCATTTT.

The sample holds a few counts of this clonotype. This chain links TRBV20-1 with TRBJ1-1; D possibly corresponds to TRBD1 (5 bases). Germline lookup yields CDR1 DFQATT and CDR2 SNEGSKA (reference sequence). The CDR3 is 14 amino acids. V lost 4 bases and J 2 bases, leaving 14 bases between the germline ends. The CDR3 sequence is CSATSTGPNTEAFF. The DNA for the CDR3 is TGCAGTGCTACCTCGACGGGACCTAACACTGAAGCTTTCTTT.

This clonotype was found a few times. This sequence joins TRBV21-1 and TRBJ1-6; the D call TRBD1 from the table was never checked on the DNA. TRBV21-1 is a pseudogene locus. CDR3 length: 16 amino acids. Here the CDR3 reads CASSKRAGGANSPLHF. The CDR3 DNA is TGTGCCAGCAGCAAACGAGCAGGGGGGGCTAATTCACCCCTCCACTTT.

The rearrangement joins TRBV12-3 or TRBV12-4 to TRBJ1-1, with D unclear. V dropped 10 bases and J dropped 4 bases, with 16 bases sitting between them. The CDR3 totals 13 residues. In nucleotides, the CDR3 is TGTGCCAACGGGTTGGGCCGGAGCACTGAAGCTTTCTTT. Protein sequence: CANGLGRSTEAFF.

The genes are TRBV27 and TRBJ1-6; D is unresolved. The ends were cut back, 5 bases at V and 9 bases at J, with 14 bases in the middle. Germline V lookup: CDR1 MNHEY, CDR2 SMNVEV (reference sequence). This CDR3 region has 14 residues. The CDR3 spells CASSVDGSASPLHF. Here the CDR3 DNA reads TGTGCCAGCAGTGTGGACGGATCTGCTTCACCCCTCCACTTT.

This clonotype has at least ten counts. The chain carries TRBV7-9 and TRBJ2-7; no clear D. This CDR3 has 14 residues. CDR1 and CDR2 from the germline V gene are SEHNR and FQNEAQ (reference sequence). V was pared by 5 bases and J by 0 bases, with 11 bases between. CDR3 bases: TGTGCCAGCAGCCAAGAGTCACTCTCCTACGAGCAGTACTTC. Protein product: CASSQESLSYEQYF.

This clonotype has a handful of counts. CDR3 DNA sequence: TGTGCCAGCAGCACCATTAGAACTCACGAGCAGTACTTC. It codes for CASSTIRTHEQYF. This chain connects TRBV7-9 to TRBJ2-7; no clear D gene. The CDR3 totals 13 residues. Germline CDR1 SEHNR, CDR2 FQNEAQ (reference sequence). V lost 5 bases and J lost 5, with 13 bases in between.

The chain is built from TRBV10-3 and TRBJ2-1; 9 bases are a match to TRBD2. The trim removed 0 bases at V and 4 bases at J, leaving 7 bases unmatched. CDR3 length: 17 residues. CDR1 ENHRY and CDR2 SYGVKD come from the germline V gene. This CDR3 reads CAISESVMTSGYNEQFF. The CDR3 DNA sequence: TGTGCCATCAGTGAGTCGGTAATGACTAGCGGTTACAATGAGCAGTTCTTC.

The chain employs TRBV5-6 and TRBJ1-3; D is perhaps TRBD1 (5 bases). Trimming removed 1 base from V and 4 bases from J, with 9 bases in between. Germline V gene sequence: CDR1 SGHDT, CDR2 YYEEEE. CDR3 length: 14 amino acids. This chain's CDR3 is CASSLRGEGNTIYF. CDR3 nucleotides: TGTGCCAGCAGCTTGAGAGGGGAAGGAAACACCATATATTTT.

The chain links TRBV7-9 to TRBJ1-2, with a possible D match to TRBD1 (5 bases). Trimming took 5 bases from V and 8 from J, leaving 15 bases between them. Germline V gives CDR1 SEHNR, CDR2 FQNEAQ (reference sequence). The length of the CDR3 is 13 residues. The CDR3 here is CASSHRDNRGYTF. The CDR3 nucleotides read TGTGCCAGCAGCCACCGGGATAACAGGGGCTACACCTTC.

The chain has TRBV20-1 and TRBJ2-5, with a weak D call TRBD2 (5 bases). CDR1 is DFQATT and CDR2 is SNEGSKA in the germline V gene (reference sequence). The CDR3 covers 21 residues. V was clipped by 6 bases and J by 3 bases, with 38 bases between them. The CDR3 here is CSANRVQATVIGGLGKETQYF. In nucleotides, the CDR3 is TGCAGTGCCAACCGCGTCCAAGCTACGGTCATCGGAGGTTTGGGAAAAGAGACCCAGTACTTC.

This clonotype was seen a handful of times. The V and J genes are TRBV5-6 and TRBJ2-1; 10 positions match TRBD2. The CDR3 is 16 residues long. Per germline, CDR1 SGHDT and CDR2 YYEEEE. Losses at the gene ends were 4 bases for V and 6 bases for J; bases not matched to a gene: 10. In nucleotides, the CDR3 is TGTGCCAGCAGCCTTGCTCTAGCGGGGGCCCTCAATGAGCAGTTCTTC. Translated, it gives CASSLALAGALNEQFF.

The chain uses TRBV18 and TRBJ2-2; D unclear. The CDR3 covers 15 residues. V lost 3 bases and J 2 bases, leaving 10 bases between the germline ends. Looked up from germline, CDR1 is KGHSH and CDR2 is LQKENI. CDR3 residues: CASSPVASNTGELFF. The CDR3 DNA reads TGTGCCAGCTCACCCGTCGCTTCTAACACCGGGGAGCTGTTTTTT.

A few counts support this clonotype. The chain uses TRBV7-3 and TRBJ2-3; D is possibly TRBD1 or TRBD2 (5 bases each). The CDR3 covers 14 residues. Germline CDR1 is SGHTA and CDR2 is FQGTGA. Trimming stripped 2 bases from V and 6 bases from J, with 12 bases between. CDR3 region: CASSLPGGVDTQYF. For the CDR3, the DNA is TGTGCCAGCAGCTTACCTGGGGGAGTGGATACGCAGTATTTT.

The CDR3 DNA reads as TGTGCCAGCAGATATACGGGGGAGAACACTGAAGCTTTCTTT. Its protein product is CASRYTGENTEAFF. V usage is TRBV12-3 or TRBV12-4 and J usage is TRBJ1-1, with a possible D match to TRBD1 (5 bases). The length of the CDR3 is 14 residues. V was pared by 6 bases and J by 1 base, with 12 bases between.

The J gene is TRBJ2-5, the V gene TRBV3-1, with 7 bases matching TRBD1. CDR3 length equals 14 residues. With 5 bases clipped from V and 6 bases from J, the junction kept 9 bases outside the gene matches. The germline gives CDR1 LGHDT, CDR2 YNNKEL (reference sequence). The CDR3 loop is CASSAIETGKTQYF. DNA of the CDR3: TGTGCCAGCAGCGCTATAGAGACAGGGAAGACCCAGTACTTC.

The CDR3: CATSRPYTGVNGYTF. The CDR3 bases are TGTGCCACCAGCCGCCCCTACACAGGGGTAAATGGCTACACCTTC. J is TRBJ1-2 and V is TRBV15; 7 bases line up with TRBD1. V lost 5 bases to trimming and J lost 6 bases; unmatched junction nucleotides: 12. This CDR3 spans 15 amino acids. Germline values: CDR1 LNHNV, CDR2 YYDKDF (reference sequence). Full variable domain (outside the CDR3, taken from reference TRBV15 and TRBJ1-2): DAMVIQNPRYQVTQFGKPVTLSCSQTLNHNVMYWYQQKSSQAPKLLFHYYDKDFNNEADTPDNFQSRRPNTSFCFLDIRSPGLGDTAMYLCATSRPYTGVNGYTFGSGTRLTVV.

V gene TRBV2 combines with J gene TRBJ2-1; D possibly uses TRBD1 or TRBD2 (5 bases each). V was clipped by 1 base and J by 10 bases, with 11 bases between them. Germline-derived CDR1 and CDR2 are SNHLY and FYNNEI. The CDR3 consists of 13 residues. CDR3 sequence (DNA): TGTGCCAGCAGTGAAGGGGGACGTCGGGAGCAGTTCTTC. Protein product: CASSEGGRREQFF.

This clonotype appeared a few times. The V gene is TRBV20-1, the J gene TRBJ2-7; the D is unclear. Trimming took 0 bases from V and 3 from J, leaving 15 bases between them. Germline CDR1 reads DFQATT; CDR2 reads SNEGSKA (reference sequence). The CDR3 contains 15 residues. The CDR3 DNA reads TGCAGTGCTAGAGAGTGGAGTATTACAGTCTACGAGCAGTACTTC. This encodes CSAREWSITVYEQYF.

V usage is TRBV12-3 or TRBV12-4 and J usage is TRBJ1-2; maybe TRBD1 (5 bases). This CDR3 comprises 14 residues. With 2 bases removed from V and 8 bases from J, the gap between germline ends came to 15 bases. Written as DNA, the CDR3 is TGTGCCAGCAGTTTATTCCAGGGTGAGGGGGGCTACACCTTC. As protein: CASSLFQGEGGYTF.

The rearrangement links TRBV4-1 to TRBJ1-5; 7 bases are shared with TRBD1. There are 15 residues in the CDR3. After removal of 1 base from V and 6 bases from J, the junction contained 6 bases not matched to a gene. Germline-derived CDR1 and CDR2 are MGHRA and YSYEKL. CDR3 in DNA: TGCGCCAGCAGCCAAGGGGCGACAGGGACTCAGCCCCAGCATTTT. It is translated as CASSQGATGTQPQHF.

V usage is TRBV9 and J usage is TRBJ1-1, with no clear D. Looked up from germline, CDR1 is SGDLS and CDR2 is YYNGEE. V gave up 3 bases and J gave up 3 bases, with 15 bases separating them. This CDR3 has 15 residues. The CDR3: CASSEASTADTEAFF. CDR3 in DNA: TGTGCCAGCAGCGAGGCCTCCACAGCGGACACTGAAGCTTTCTTT.